This TCR beta chain was obtained from a study of cytomegalovirus exposure and HLA in healthy donors. Study-level information: Among the approximately 430 donors who were genotyped, roughly 86% fell in the genetic ancestry cluster that is associated with self-reported Caucasian donors.

PCR involved 60 Vbeta and 13 Jbeta primers. Profiled with immunoSEQ multiplex PCR; TCRdb holds only in-frame clones, not every one. The repertoire holds some 160,000 clones, roughly 80% seen once, with 2% to 2.5% in the top ten. As regards this clone: Its antigen remains unknown.

Study findings and constraints: Per published reports, the classifier diagnosed cytomegalovirus status with high specificity and sensitivity.

This receptor was taken from a male donor in good health and CMV-seronegative. Sequenced input: PBMCs.

DNA for the CDR3: TGTGCCAGCCGGACAGGGGGCAGCGTAGATACGCAGTATTTT. This sequence encodes CASRTGGSVDTQYF. V and J are TRBV5-4 and TRBJ2-3; TRBD1 agrees at 11 bases. Germline CDR1 and CDR2: SGHNT and YYREEE (reference sequence). The CDR3 totals 14 residues. Unmatched junction bases numbered 6, after V lost 7 bases and J lost 5 bases.